The 9 T cell receptor beta chains below all came from one sample that was sequenced in a study of blood T cell repertoires in COVID-19. TCRdb's copy holds only in-frame clones and misses some; the assay was immunoSEQ multiplex PCR. This table holds about 270,000 clones, approximately 83% found once. Source material: peripheral blood. All receptors come from a woman between 65 and 79 years old with acute or convalescent COVID-19.

The chain joins TRBV9 to TRBJ2-6; D is undetermined. CDR1 and CDR2 (germline): SGDLS, YYNGEE. The CDR3 runs to 15 residues. Trimming pared 1 base from V and 1 base from J, leaving 6 bases between. The CDR3 is CASSVRGSGANVLTF. The CDR3 nucleotides read TGTGCCAGCAGCGTAAGAGGATCTGGGGCCAACGTCCTGACTTTC.

The rearrangement links TRBV5-1 to TRBJ2-5; 8 positions match TRBD2. Trimming cost V 4 bases and J 5 bases; bases outside gene matches: 10. This CDR3 region has 15 residues. The germline V gene has CDR1 SGHRS and CDR2 YFSETQ. The CDR3 loop reads CASSLSRGDVETQYF. In nucleotides, the CDR3 is TGCGCCAGCAGCCTGTCGCGGGGGGATGTGGAGACCCAGTACTTC.

The V and J genes are TRBV12-3 or TRBV12-4 and TRBJ1-6, with D unresolved. Trimming cost V 3 bases and J 14 bases, with 14 bases left between them. The CDR3 spans 13 residues. CDR3 loop: CASSFGSPSTLHF. DNA for the CDR3: TGTGCCAGCAGTTTTGGGAGTCCCTCGACCCTCCACTTT.

The chain links TRBV11-1 to TRBJ2-2; possible D gene TRBD1, 6 bases. CDR1 and CDR2 from the germline V gene are SGHAT and FQDESV (reference sequence). The CDR3 length is 16 residues. V was trimmed by 3 bases and J by 0 bases, leaving 11 bases between them. CDR3 sequence: CASSFYEGANTGELFF. The CDR3 coding sequence is TGTGCCAGCAGCTTTTATGAGGGGGCGAACACCGGGGAGCTGTTTTTT.

Points on this clone: Other DNA sequences in the same sample also yield this CDR3. The V call is TRBV5-1, the J call TRBJ1-3; TRBD1 matches 7 bases. Losses at the gene ends were 2 bases for V and 2 bases for J; bases not matched to a gene: 1. The CDR3 extends over 14 amino acids. Germline assignment: CDR1 SGHRS and CDR2 YFSETQ. The chain's CDR3 is CASSLGGAGNTIYF. As DNA, the CDR3 is TGCGCCAGCAGCTTAGGGGGCGCTGGAAACACCATATATTTT.

The chain combines TRBV2 with TRBJ2-6; unclear D gene. V shed 7 bases and J shed 0 bases, with 10 bases lying between them. CDR1 SNHLY and CDR2 FYNNEI come from the germline V gene. CDR3 size: 15 residues. In nucleotides, the CDR3 is TGTGCCAGCAATCGCGGTAGCTCTGGGGCCAACGTCCTGACTTTC. Translation gives CASNRGSSGANVLTF.

This clone was found a few times. The V call is TRBV6-1, the J call TRBJ1-2; possible D gene TRBD1, 6 bases. The V gene's germline CDR1 is MNHNS and CDR2 SASEGT. Trimming removed 0 bases from V and 7 bases from J, with 15 bases in between. The CDR3 length is 15 residues. CDR3 nucleotides: TGTGCCAGCAGTGAAGCGGGGCAGGGGAGCGCTGGCTACACCTTC. Its protein is CASSEAGQGSAGYTF.

V and J are TRBV18 and TRBJ1-1; possibly TRBD1 for D (6 bases). There are 15 residues in the CDR3. Germline lookup yields CDR1 KGHSH and CDR2 LQKENI. Trimming left V 6 bases short and J 2 bases short, with 16 bases between. The chain's CDR3 is CASSGGAFSNTEAFF. DNA of the CDR3: TGTGCCAGCTCCGGGGGGGCCTTCTCCAACACTGAAGCTTTCTTT.

The chain joins TRBV6-1 to TRBJ1-5; D is uncertain. Germline V gene data show CDR1 as MNHNS and CDR2 as SASEGT. V lost 1 base and J lost 7, with 11 bases in between. This CDR3 is built from 14 residues. CDR3 sequence reads: CASSEGTQVQPQHF. The CDR3 bases are TGTGCCAGCAGTGAAGGGACTCAGGTCCAGCCCCAGCATTTT.